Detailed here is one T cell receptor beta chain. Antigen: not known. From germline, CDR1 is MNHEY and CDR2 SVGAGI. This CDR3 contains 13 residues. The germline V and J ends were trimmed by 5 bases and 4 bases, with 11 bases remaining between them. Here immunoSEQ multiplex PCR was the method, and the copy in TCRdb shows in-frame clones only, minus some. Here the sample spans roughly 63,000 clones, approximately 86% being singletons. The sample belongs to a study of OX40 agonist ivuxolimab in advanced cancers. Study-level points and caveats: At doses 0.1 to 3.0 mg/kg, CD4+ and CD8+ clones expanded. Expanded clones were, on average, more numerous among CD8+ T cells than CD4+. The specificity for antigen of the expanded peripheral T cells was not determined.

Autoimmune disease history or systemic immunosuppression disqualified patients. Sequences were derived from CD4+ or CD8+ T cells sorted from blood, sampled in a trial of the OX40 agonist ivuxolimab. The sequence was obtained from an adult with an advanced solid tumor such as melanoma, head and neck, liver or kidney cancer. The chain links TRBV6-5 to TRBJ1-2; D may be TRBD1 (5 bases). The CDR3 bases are TGTGCCAGCAGTCAGACGGGGACCTATGGCTACACCTTC. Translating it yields CASSQTGTYGYTF.